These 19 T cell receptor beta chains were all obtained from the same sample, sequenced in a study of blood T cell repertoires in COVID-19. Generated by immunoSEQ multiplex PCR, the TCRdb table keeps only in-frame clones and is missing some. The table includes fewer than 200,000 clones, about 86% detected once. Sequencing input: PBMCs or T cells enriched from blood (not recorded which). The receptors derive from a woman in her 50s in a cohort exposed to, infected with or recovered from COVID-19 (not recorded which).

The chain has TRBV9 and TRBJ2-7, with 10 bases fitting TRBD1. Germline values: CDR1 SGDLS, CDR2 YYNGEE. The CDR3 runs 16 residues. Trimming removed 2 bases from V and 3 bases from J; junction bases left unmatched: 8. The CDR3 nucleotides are TGTGCCAGCAGCGTTACCGGGACAGGGGATTTCTACGAGCAGTACTTC. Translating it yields CASSVTGTGDFYEQYF.

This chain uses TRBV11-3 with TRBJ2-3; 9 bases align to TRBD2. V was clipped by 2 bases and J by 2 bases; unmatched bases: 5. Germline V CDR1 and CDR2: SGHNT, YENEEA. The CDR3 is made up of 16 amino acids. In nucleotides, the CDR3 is TGTGCCAGCAGCTTATCGACTAGCGGCGACACAGATACGCAGTATTTT. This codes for CASSLSTSGDTDTQYF.

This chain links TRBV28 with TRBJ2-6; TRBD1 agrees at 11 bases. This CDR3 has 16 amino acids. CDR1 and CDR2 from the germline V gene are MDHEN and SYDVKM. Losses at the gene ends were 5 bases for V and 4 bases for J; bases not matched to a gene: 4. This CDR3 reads CASSGQGAPGANVLTF. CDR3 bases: TGTGCCAGCAGTGGACAGGGGGCACCAGGGGCCAACGTCCTGACTTTC.

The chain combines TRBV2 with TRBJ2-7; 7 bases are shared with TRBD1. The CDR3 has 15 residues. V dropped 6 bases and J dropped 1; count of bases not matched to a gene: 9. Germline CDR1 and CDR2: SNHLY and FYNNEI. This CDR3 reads CASRAKTGSSYEQYF. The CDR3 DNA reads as TGTGCCAGCAGGGCGAAGACAGGGAGTTCCTACGAGCAGTACTTC.

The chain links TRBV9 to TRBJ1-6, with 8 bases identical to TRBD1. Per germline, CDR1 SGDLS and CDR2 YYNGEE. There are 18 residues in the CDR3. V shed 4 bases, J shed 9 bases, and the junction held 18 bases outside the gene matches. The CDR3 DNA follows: TGTGCCAGCAGCACCAACCCAGCCCCGGGACAGGAGGGTTCACCCCTCCACTTT. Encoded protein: CASSTNPAPGQEGSPLHF.

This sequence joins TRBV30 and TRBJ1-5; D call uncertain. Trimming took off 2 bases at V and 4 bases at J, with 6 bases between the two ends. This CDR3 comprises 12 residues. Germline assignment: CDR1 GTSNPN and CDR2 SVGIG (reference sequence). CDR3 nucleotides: TGTGCCTGGAGTACCGGGAATCAGCCCCAGCATTTT. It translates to CAWSTGNQPQHF. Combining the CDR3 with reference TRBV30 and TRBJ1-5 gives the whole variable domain SQTIHQWPATLVQPVGSPLSLECTVEGTSNPNLYWYRQAAGRGLQLLFYSVGIGQISSEVPQNLSASRPQDRQFILSSKKLLLSDSGFYLCAWSTGNQPQHFGDGTRLSIL.

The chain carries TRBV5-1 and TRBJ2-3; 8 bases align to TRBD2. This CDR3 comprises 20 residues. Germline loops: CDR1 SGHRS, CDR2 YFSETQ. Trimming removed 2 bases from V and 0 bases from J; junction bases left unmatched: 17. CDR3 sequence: CASSLTSGLGDFQSTDTQYF. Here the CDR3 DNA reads TGCGCCAGCAGCTTAACATCGGGACTAGGCGACTTTCAAAGCACAGATACGCAGTATTTT. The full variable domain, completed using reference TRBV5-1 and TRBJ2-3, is KAGVTQTPRYLIKTRGQQVTLSCSPISGHRSVSWYQQTPGQGLQFLFEYFSETQRNKGNFPGRFSGRQFSNSRSEMNVSTLELGDSALYLCASSLTSGLGDFQSTDTQYFGPGTRLTVL.

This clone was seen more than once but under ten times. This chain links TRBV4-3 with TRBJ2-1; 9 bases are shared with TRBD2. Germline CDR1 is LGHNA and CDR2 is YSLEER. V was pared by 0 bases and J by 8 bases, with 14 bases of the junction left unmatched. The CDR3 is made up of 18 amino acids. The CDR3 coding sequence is TGCGCCAGCAGCCAAGAGTCTAGTAGCTCTAGCGGGGCCTATGAGCAGTTCTTC. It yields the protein CASSQESSSSSGAYEQFF.

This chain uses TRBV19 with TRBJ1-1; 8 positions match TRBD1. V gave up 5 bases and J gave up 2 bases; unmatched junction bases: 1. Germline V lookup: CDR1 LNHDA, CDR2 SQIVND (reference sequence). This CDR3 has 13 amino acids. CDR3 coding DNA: TGTGCCAGTAGTGGACAGGGAAACACTGAAGCTTTCTTT. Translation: CASSGQGNTEAFF.

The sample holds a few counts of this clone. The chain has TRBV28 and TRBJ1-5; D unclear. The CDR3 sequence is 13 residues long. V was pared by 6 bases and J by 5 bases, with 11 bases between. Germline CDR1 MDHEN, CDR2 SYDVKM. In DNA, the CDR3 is TGTGCCAGCAGCACGCGGCGCGATCAGCCCCAGCATTTT. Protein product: CASSTRRDQPQHF.

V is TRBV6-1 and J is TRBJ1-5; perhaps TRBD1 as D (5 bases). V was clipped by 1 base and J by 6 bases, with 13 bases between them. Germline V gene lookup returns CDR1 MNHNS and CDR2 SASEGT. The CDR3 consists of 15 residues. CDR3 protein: CASSEEAGFAQPQHF. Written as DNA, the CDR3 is TGTGCCAGCAGTGAAGAGGCAGGGTTCGCTCAGCCCCAGCATTTT.

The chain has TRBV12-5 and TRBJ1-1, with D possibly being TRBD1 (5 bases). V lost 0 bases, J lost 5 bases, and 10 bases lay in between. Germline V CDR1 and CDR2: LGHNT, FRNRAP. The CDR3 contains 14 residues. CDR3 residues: CASGLVGRETEAFF. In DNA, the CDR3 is TGTGCTAGTGGTTTGGTAGGCAGGGAAACTGAAGCTTTCTTT. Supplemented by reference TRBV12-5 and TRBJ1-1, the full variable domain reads DARVTQTPRHKVTEMGQEVTMRCQPILGHNTVFWYRQTMMQGLELLAYFRNRAPLDDSGMPKDRFSAEMPDATLATLKIQPSEPRDSAVYFCASGLVGRETEAFFGQGTRLTVV.

CDR3 loop: CSSRQGSDNYGYTF. CDR3 sequence (DNA): TGCAGCTCTCGACAGGGGTCAGACAACTATGGCTACACCTTC. The gene calls are TRBV29-1 and TRBJ1-2, with 8 bases matching TRBD1. V lost 8 bases to trimming and J lost 2 bases; unmatched junction nucleotides: 10. The CDR3 runs to 14 residues. The germline V gene encodes CDR1 SQVTM and CDR2 ANQGSEA. The full variable domain, in which reference TRBV29-1 and TRBJ1-2 provide the parts outside the CDR3, is SAVISQKPSRDICQRGTSLTIQCQVDSQVTMMFWYRQQPGQSLTLIATANQGSEATYESGFVIDKFPISRPNLTFSTLTVSNMSPEDSSIYLCSSRQGSDNYGYTFGSGTRLTVV.

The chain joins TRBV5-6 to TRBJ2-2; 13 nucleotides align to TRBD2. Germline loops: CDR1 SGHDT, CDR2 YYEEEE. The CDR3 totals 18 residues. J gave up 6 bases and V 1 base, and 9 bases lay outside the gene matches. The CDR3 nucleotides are TGTGCCAGCAGCTTGTCCGGGACTAGCGGGGTGACAGCCGGGGAGCTGTTTTTT. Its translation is CASSLSGTSGVTAGELFF.

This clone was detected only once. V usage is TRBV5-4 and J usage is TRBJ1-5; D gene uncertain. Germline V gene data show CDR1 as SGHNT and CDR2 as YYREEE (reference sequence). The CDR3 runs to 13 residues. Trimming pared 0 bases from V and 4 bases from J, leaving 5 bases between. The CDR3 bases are TGTGCCAGCAGCTTGGCGGGGAATCAGCCCCAGCATTTT. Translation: CASSLAGNQPQHF. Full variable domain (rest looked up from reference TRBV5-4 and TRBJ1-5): ETGVTQSPTHLIKTRGQQVTLRCSSQSGHNTVSWYQQALGQGPQFIFQYYREEENGRGNFPPRFSGLQFPNYSSELNVNALELDDSALYLCASSLAGNQPQHFGDGTRLSIL.

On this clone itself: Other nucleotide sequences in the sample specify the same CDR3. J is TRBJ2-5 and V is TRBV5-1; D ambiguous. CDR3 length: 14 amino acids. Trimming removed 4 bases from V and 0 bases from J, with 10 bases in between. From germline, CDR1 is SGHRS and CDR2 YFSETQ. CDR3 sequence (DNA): TGCGCCAGCAGCCTGGGCGGCGACCAAGAGACCCAGTACTTC. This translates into CASSLGGDQETQYF.

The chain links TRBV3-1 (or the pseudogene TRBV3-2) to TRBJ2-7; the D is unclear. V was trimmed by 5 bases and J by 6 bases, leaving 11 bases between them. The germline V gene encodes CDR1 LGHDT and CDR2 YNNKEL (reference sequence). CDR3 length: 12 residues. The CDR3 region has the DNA TGTGCCAGCAGCTACAGAGCTGGCGAGCAGTACTTC. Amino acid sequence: CASSYRAGEQYF.

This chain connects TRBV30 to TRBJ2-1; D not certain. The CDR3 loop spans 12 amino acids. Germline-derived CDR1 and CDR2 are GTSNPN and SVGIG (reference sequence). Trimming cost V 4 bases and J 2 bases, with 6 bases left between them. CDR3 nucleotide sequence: TGTGCCTGGACAGAAACCTACAATGAGCAGTTCTTC. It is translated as CAWTETYNEQFF.

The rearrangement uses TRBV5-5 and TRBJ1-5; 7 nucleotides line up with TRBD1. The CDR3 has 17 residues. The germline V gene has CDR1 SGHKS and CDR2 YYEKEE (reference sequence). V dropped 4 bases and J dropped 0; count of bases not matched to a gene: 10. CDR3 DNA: TGTGCCAGCAGCGCCGGGACAGATAAGAATAGCAATCAGCCCCAGCATTTT. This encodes CASSAGTDKNSNQPQHF.